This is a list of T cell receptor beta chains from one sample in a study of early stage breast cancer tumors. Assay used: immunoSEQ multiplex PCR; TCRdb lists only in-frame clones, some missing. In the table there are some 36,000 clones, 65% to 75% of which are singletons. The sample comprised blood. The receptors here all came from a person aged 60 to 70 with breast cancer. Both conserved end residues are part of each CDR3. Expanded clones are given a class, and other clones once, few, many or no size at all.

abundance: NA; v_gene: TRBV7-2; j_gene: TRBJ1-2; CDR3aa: CASSLVVRARGYTF
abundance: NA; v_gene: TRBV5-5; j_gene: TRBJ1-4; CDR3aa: CASSPGPTATNEKLFF
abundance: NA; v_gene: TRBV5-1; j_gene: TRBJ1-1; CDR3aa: CASSSPRDRGRRETEAFF
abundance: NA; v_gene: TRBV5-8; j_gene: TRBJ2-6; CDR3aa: CASSLFSYWDTGANVLTF
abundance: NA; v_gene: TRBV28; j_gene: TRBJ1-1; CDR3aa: CASSTGLNTEAFF
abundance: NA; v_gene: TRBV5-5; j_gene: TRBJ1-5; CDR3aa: CASSPIGGTSINQPQHF
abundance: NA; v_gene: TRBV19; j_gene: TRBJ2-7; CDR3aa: CASSILAGGPSYEQYF
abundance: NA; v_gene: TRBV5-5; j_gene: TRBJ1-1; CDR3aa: CASSWVEGLGLVEAFF
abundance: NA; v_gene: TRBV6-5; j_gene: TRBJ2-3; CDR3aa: CASSFVAGDTDTQYF
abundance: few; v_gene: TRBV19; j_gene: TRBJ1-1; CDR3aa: CASSRQGGYTEAFF
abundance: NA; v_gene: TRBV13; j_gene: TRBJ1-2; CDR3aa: CASTKVGRRDGYTF
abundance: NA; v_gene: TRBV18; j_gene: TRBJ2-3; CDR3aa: CASSPITGVSTDTQYF
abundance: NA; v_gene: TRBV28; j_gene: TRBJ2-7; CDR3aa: CASIPGGEYYEQYF
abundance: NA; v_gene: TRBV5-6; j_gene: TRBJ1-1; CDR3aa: CASSYIDTEAFF
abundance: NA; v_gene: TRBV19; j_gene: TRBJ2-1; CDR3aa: CASSPRDNEQFF
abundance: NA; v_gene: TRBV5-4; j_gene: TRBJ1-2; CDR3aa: CASSLGAANYGYTF
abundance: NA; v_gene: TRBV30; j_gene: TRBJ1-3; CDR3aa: CAWSRTGGGNTIYF
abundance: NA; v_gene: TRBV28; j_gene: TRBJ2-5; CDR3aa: CASSRGTGTAEETQYF
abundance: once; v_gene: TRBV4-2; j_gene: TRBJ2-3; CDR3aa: CASSPPGQGVGGSTDTQYF
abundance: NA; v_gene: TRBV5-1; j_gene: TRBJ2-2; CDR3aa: CASSLGGTNTGELFF
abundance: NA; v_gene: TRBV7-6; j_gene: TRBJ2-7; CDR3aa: CASSYRTGGFHEQYF
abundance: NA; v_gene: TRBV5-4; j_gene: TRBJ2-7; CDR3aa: CASRNGRAASEQYF
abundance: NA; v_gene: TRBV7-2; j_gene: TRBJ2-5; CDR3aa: CASSPRDRRMARGTQYF
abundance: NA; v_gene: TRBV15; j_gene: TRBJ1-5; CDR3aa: CATGTGDSNQPQHF
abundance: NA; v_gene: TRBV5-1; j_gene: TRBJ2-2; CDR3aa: CASSNIATKGGAGELFF
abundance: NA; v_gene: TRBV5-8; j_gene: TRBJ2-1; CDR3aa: CASSGIAGSSYNEQFF
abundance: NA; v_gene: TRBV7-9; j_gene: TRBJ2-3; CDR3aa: CASSLVLADTQYF
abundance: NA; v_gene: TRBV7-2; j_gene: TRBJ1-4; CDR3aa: CASSIRGATNEKLFF
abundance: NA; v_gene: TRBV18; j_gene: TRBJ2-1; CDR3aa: CASSPNLSGRYNEQFF
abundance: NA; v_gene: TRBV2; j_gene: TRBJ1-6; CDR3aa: CASRGQGAINSPLHF
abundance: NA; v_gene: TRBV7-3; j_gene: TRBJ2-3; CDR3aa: CASSPLAARTDTQYF
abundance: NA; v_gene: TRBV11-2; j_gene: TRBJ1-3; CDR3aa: CASSSALQGARGNTIYF
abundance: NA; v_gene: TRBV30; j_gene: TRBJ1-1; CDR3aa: CALTGERTEAFF
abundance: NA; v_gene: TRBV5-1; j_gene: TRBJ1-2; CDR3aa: CASSSTITDYGYTF
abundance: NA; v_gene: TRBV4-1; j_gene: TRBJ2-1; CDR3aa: CASSQGSSLSYNEQFF
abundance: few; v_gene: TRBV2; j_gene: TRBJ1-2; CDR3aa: CAEGGYTF
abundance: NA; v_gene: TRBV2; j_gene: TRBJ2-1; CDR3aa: CASTNRDHELSNEQFF
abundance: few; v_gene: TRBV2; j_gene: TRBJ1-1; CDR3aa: CAALWDLNTEAFF
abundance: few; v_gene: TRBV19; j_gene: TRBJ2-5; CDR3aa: CASSIVTSGNRETQYF
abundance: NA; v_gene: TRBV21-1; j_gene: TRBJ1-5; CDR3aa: CASSPRWAGGSNQPQHF